These T cell receptor beta chains were read from a single sample in a study of cytomegalovirus exposure and HLA in healthy donors. The protocol was immunoSEQ multiplex PCR, while the TCRdb copy is restricted to in-frame clones and leaves out a portion. Of about 140,000 clones detected, under 70% appear once; the ten largest clones hold approximately 6.5%. The sequenced sample was PBMCs. The source of these receptors is a woman aged 60 to 75 in good health and CMV-seronegative. Both conserved end residues are part of each CDR3. A D gene is named only where the DNA matches it firmly. Rows give clone size only sometimes, using once, few, many, or a class for an expanded clone.

CDR3nt | CDR3aa | d_gene | j_gene | v_gene | abundance
TGTGCCAGCAGCTTAAACCCGGGACTAGCGTACGAGCAGTACTTC | CASSLNPGLAYEQYF | TRBD2 | TRBJ2-7 | TRBV7-3 | .
TGCGCTACGGGGACTAGCGGGGGCCAAGAGACCCAGTACTTC | CATGTSGGQETQYF | TRBD2 | TRBJ2-5 | TRBV5-1 | once
TGTGCCAGCTCGGCGGGACAGTGGAGCACCGGGGAGCTGTTTTTT | CASSAGQWSTGELFF | . | TRBJ2-2 | TRBV18 | .
TGTGCCAGCAGCTTATTTGGGCTCTATGGCTACACCTTC | CASSLFGLYGYTF | . | TRBJ1-2 | TRBV5-7 | once
TGCGCCAGCAGCTCTCAGGGGCTTCCCTCCTACGAGCAGTACTTC | CASSSQGLPSYEQYF | . | TRBJ2-7 | TRBV5-1 | .
TGTGCCAGCAGCAAAGGGACAGGGCTAGTAGATACGCAGTATTTT | CASSKGTGLVDTQYF | TRBD1 | TRBJ2-3 | TRBV7-2 | .
TGTGCCACCCACTCAGCGGGAGGTGCAGATACGCAGTATTTT | CATHSAGGADTQYF | TRBD2 | TRBJ2-3 | TRBV7-2 | .
TGCGCCAGCAGCTTGGCAGGAACAGGGGCAGAGACCCAGTACTTC | CASSLAGTGAETQYF | TRBD1 | TRBJ2-5 | TRBV5-1 | .
TGCGCCAGCAGCCGAGAAGGGACAGAGAGCCACACTGAAGCTTTCTTT | CASSREGTESHTEAFF | TRBD1 | TRBJ1-1 | TRBV5-1 | .
TGTGCCAGCAGCTTGGGACTAGCGGGGGGGCGGGGGGATACGCAGTATTTT | CASSLGLAGGRGDTQYF | TRBD2 | TRBJ2-3 | TRBV5-4 | .
TGTGCCAGCAGTACAGCCGGTGAGCAGTTCTTC | CASSTAGEQFF | . | TRBJ2-1 | TRBV2 | .
TGCGCCAGCAGCCTGCTGGGCCCATACGAGCAGTACTTC | CASSLLGPYEQYF | . | TRBJ2-7 | TRBV5-1 | few
TGTGCCAGCAGCTTGGTTCAGGACGGGAGTGGCTACACCTTC | CASSLVQDGSGYTF | . | TRBJ1-2 | TRBV5-4 | .
TGTGCCAGCTCTCCGGCTGGTCCCGGGACAGGGCAAGAGACCCAGTACTTC | CASSPAGPGTGQETQYF | TRBD1 | TRBJ2-5 | TRBV18 | .
TGCGCCAGCAGCCCCCTAAGGGGACTGTCCTACAATGAGCAGTTCTTC | CASSPLRGLSYNEQFF | . | TRBJ2-1 | TRBV5-1 | .
TGTGCCACCAGCAGAGGGACTAGCGGGGGGGCGGGAGATACGCAGTATTTT | CATSRGTSGGAGDTQYF | TRBD2 | TRBJ2-3 | TRBV15 | .
TGCAGCGTGGGACAGAACTATGGCTACACCTTC | CSVGQNYGYTF | TRBD1 | TRBJ1-2 | TRBV29-1 | .
TGTGCCAGCAGTCCTCACCAGACAGCCTTAAGCTCCTACGAGCAGTACTTC | CASSPHQTALSSYEQYF | . | TRBJ2-7 | TRBV28 | once
TGTGCCAGTCTGGGACAGGGGCAGTACGAGCAGTACTTC | CASLGQGQYEQYF | TRBD1 | TRBJ2-7 | TRBV27 | .
TGTGCCAGTAGTATACCCGACAGACGCTATGGCTACACCTTC | CASSIPDRRYGYTF | . | TRBJ1-2 | TRBV19 | .
TGTGCCAGCAGCCCATGGACAGGGGGCACTGAAGCTTTCTTT | CASSPWTGGTEAFF | TRBD1 | TRBJ1-1 | TRBV7-2 | few
TGTGCCAGCAGCGGGGGACAGGGCGCCTATGGCTACACCTTC | CASSGGQGAYGYTF | TRBD1 | TRBJ1-2 | TRBV9 | few
TGTGCCAGCAGCCAAGCGGGACAGGGGGAATTCGCCTTC | CASSQAGQGEFAF | TRBD1 | TRBJ1-2 | TRBV9 | .
TGCAGCGTTGACAGGGCACCGAACACTGAAGCTTTCTTT | CSVDRAPNTEAFF | . | TRBJ1-1 | TRBV29-1 | .
TGTGCCAGCAGTGAACTAGATTACAATGAGCAGTTCTTC | CASSELDYNEQFF | . | TRBJ2-1 | TRBV2 | .
TGTGCCAGCAGCTTCGCGGACAGGGGGCACTATGGCTACACCTTC | CASSFADRGHYGYTF | TRBD1 | TRBJ1-2 | TRBV5-4 | .
TGTGCCAGCAGTTATGCCAGGGAGGGAGGGTACGAGCAGTACTTC | CASSYAREGGYEQYF | TRBD2 | TRBJ2-7 | TRBV28 | few
TGTGCCAGCAGCGGAGGGGGTGCAACTAATGAAAAACTGTTTTTT | CASSGGGATNEKLFF | . | TRBJ1-4 | TRBV9 | .
TGTGCCAGCAGTACCCGGGGGGGTTACACAGATACGCAGTATTTT | CASSTRGGYTDTQYF | TRBD2 | TRBJ2-3 | TRBV28 | .
TGCGCCAGCAGACAGACCGGGACATCCATTAGCACAGATACGCAGTATTTT | CASRQTGTSISTDTQYF | . | TRBJ2-3 | TRBV5-1 | once
TGTGCCAGCAGCTTAAATTATCTGTGGGGCAGGGAAGAGCAGTACTTC | CASSLNYLWGREEQYF | . | TRBJ2-5 | TRBV11-1 | .
TGTGCCAGTATGATAGCGGGAGGGGCAGATACGCAGTATTTT | CASMIAGGADTQYF | TRBD2 | TRBJ2-3 | TRBV19 | .
TGTGCCAGCAGTTCCGAACAGGGGCGGGCTAATGAAAAACTGTTTTTT | CASSSEQGRANEKLFF | TRBD1 | TRBJ1-4 | TRBV28 | .
TGCGCCAGCAGCCAAGTCGAGGGCCTCTTCTATGGCTACACCTTC | CASSQVEGLFYGYTF | . | TRBJ1-2 | TRBV4-3 | .
TGTGCCAGCAGCTTCCCCTCCACACGGGGGGGTAGGTACGAGCAGTACTTC | CASSFPSTRGGRYEQYF | TRBD2 | TRBJ2-7 | TRBV5-4 | few
TGTGCCAGCAGTCTCGTAGCGGGAGCCTCCTACGAGCAGTACTTC | CASSLVAGASYEQYF | TRBD2 | TRBJ2-7 | TRBV28 | .
TGTGCCAGCAGCTTGCAGGGGGCTAGCGGGGGCCAAGAGACCCAGTACTTC | CASSLQGASGGQETQYF | TRBD2 | TRBJ2-5 | TRBV5-4 | .
TGTGCCAGCAGCTTAGCGCCGCTGATCAGGGTGGGCTCCTACAATGAGCAGTTCTTC | CASSLAPLIRVGSYNEQFF | . | TRBJ2-1 | TRBV7-9 | .
TGTGCCAGCAGCGCGATTCGGGGGGGCGGATCGGAGACCCAGTACTTC | CASSAIRGGGSETQYF | TRBD2 | TRBJ2-5 | TRBV7-8 | .
TGTGCCAGCAGCCCCGACAGGGCTGAGACCCAGTACTTC | CASSPDRAETQYF | TRBD1 | TRBJ2-5 | TRBV5-6 | .
TGTGCCAGCAGGGTTGACTGGCGTGCCGGGGAGCTGTTTTTT | CASRVDWRAGELFF | . | TRBJ2-2 | TRBV7-3 | .